This entry lists 28 T cell receptor beta chains sequenced from one sample in a study of molecular identifiers for immune sequencing clone quantification. From the PCR reads, TCRdb called clonotypes with MiXCR, one entry per CDR3 protein. The sample includes tens of thousands of distinct CDR3 sequences, less than 20% of them seen just once. Sequencing used naive CD8+ T cells from blood, with Jurkat cell RNA spiked in. Subset: FACS-sorted CD8+CD4-CCR7+CD45RA+ naive T cells. The source of these receptors is a human donor in good health. Some libraries in this study had Jurkat cell RNA spiked in.

This clonotype was found a few times. The chain is built from TRBV15 and TRBJ2-1; D unresolved. CDR3 length equals 15 residues. Trimming pared 4 bases from V and 0 bases from J, leaving 10 bases between. The germline gives CDR1 LNHNV, CDR2 YYDKDF (reference sequence). In DNA, the CDR3 is TGTGCCACCAGCACCGGACGGAGCTCCTACAATGAGCAGTTCTTC. This sequence encodes CATSTGRSSYNEQFF.

This clonotype was detected ten times or more. The rearrangement links TRBV29-1 to TRBJ1-5; 8 bases match TRBD1. Germline V gene lookup returns CDR1 SQVTM and CDR2 ANQGSEA. The length of the CDR3 is 11 residues. The ends lost 3 bases at V and 16 bases at J; junction bases unmatched: 8. CDR3 sequence reads: CSVDVQGAIHF. The CDR3 DNA follows: TGCAGCGTTGATGTTCAGGGGGCCATTCATTTT.

As to this clonotype: In this CDR3 the conserved last residue, phenylalanine or tryptophan, is missing, so a read error is likely. CDR3 region: CASSIDPVYEQYL. The DNA of the CDR3 is TGTGCCAGTAGTATAGACCCGGTCTACGAGCAGTACCTC. The gene calls are TRBV19 and TRBJ2-7; D is undetermined. The V end was cut by 0 bases, the J end by 3 bases, with 6 bases between. This CDR3 is 13 amino acids long. Germline assignment: CDR1 LNHDA and CDR2 SQIVND (reference sequence).

This clonotype was found many times. This chain connects TRBV15 to TRBJ2-3; possible D gene TRBD2, 5 bases. Trimming left V 4 bases short and J 6 bases short, with 20 bases between. CDR1 and CDR2 (germline): LNHNV, YYDKDF (reference sequence). This CDR3 has 16 amino acids. CDR3 protein: CATSTEGANTGDTQYF. CDR3 coding DNA: TGTGCCACCAGCACAGAGGGTGCCAACACCGGGGATACGCAGTATTTT.

Remarks on this clonotype: A much larger clone lies one base from this, so it may be a read error. V usage is TRBV2 and J usage is TRBJ2-1; 8 bases align to TRBD1. The ends lost 1 base at V and 9 bases at J; junction bases unmatched: 8. The CDR3 loop spans 15 amino acids. CDR1 and CDR2 (germline): SNHLY, FYNNEI. CDR3 nucleotide sequence: TGTGCCAGCAGTGAAGGGACAGGGTCGGGCAGTGAGCAGTTCTTC. Encoded protein: CASSEGTGSGSEQFF. Supplemented by reference TRBV2 and TRBJ2-1, the full variable domain reads EPEVTQTPSHQVTQMGQEVILRCVPISNHLYFYWYRQILGQKVEFLVSFYNNEISEKSEIFDDQFSVERPDGSNFTLKIRSTKLEDSAMYFCASSEGTGSGSEQFFGPGTRLTVL.

This clonotype was counted at least ten times. The chain is built from TRBV11-3 and TRBJ2-1; 10 nucleotides align to TRBD2. The CDR3 has 16 residues. Germline trimming cut 2 bases from V and 12 bases from J; bases unmatched to any gene: 13. Germline V gene sequence: CDR1 SGHNT, CDR2 YENEEA. The CDR3 DNA reads TGTGCCAGCAGCTTAAAACATCAAGCGGGAGGGCCCCGGCAGTTCTTC. Its protein product is CASSLKHQAGGPRQFF.

This clonotype was seen ten or more times. The V and J genes are TRBV2 and TRBJ2-7; D is unresolved. Between the trimmed V and J ends, which lost 8 bases and 4 bases, there was a span of 9 bases. The CDR3 is 11 residues long. CDR1 SNHLY and CDR2 FYNNEI come from the germline V gene. This CDR3 is CASSDGYEQYF. CDR3 nucleotides: TGTGCCAGCTCCGATGGGTACGAGCAGTACTTC.

This clonotype was detected ten times or more. The chain couples TRBV7-2 to TRBJ2-2; no reliable D call. V dropped 4 bases and J dropped 3 bases, with 12 bases sitting between them. Germline lookup yields CDR1 SGHTA and CDR2 FQGNSA. This CDR3 comprises 15 residues. CDR3: CASSSPLGHTGELFF. DNA for the CDR3: TGTGCCAGCAGCTCCCCCCTGGGTCACACCGGGGAGCTGTTTTTT.

There are many counts of this clonotype. The CDR3 DNA sequence: TGTGCCAGCAGTGTCACTAGCGGGTCCTACGAGCAGTACTTC. This gives the protein CASSVTSGSYEQYF. The chain employs TRBV2 and TRBJ2-7; 9 positions match TRBD2. Germline values: CDR1 SNHLY, CDR2 FYNNEI. V lost 4 bases and J lost 1; bases outside the gene matches: 2. This CDR3 spans 14 amino acids.

This clonotype was seen ten or more times. The rearrangement links TRBV6-1 to TRBJ2-7; D uncertain. This CDR3 has 12 residues. CDR1 is MNHNS and CDR2 is SASEGT in the germline V gene. V lost 4 bases to trimming and J lost 4 bases, with 8 bases between them. The CDR3 protein is CASSAPVYEQYF. CDR3 sequence (DNA): TGTGCCAGCAGTGCACCCGTTTACGAGCAGTACTTC.

With respect to this clonotype: A much larger clone is a single base away; this may be a read error. The chain joins TRBV2 to TRBJ2-1; no definite D call. The germline CDR1 and CDR2 sequences are SNHLY and FYNNEI. V was clipped by 11 bases and J by 0 bases, with 17 bases between them. This CDR3 has 15 residues. The DNA of the CDR3 is TGTGCCGGCGATACTGTCTGGAGCTCCTACAATGAGCAGTTCTTC. This gives the protein CAGDTVWSSYNEQFF.

About this clonotype itself: Its ends do not fully match the called genes, so a read error is possible. The CDR3 bases are TGTGTCAGCAGACAGCCCCCCACATTCGGGATGAATGAAAAACTGTTTTTT. It translates to CVSRQPPTFGMNEKLFF. The rearrangement uses TRBV28 and TRBJ1-4; possible D gene TRBD1, 5 bases. Germline CDR1 reads MDHEN; CDR2 reads SYDVKM. CDR3 length: 17 amino acids.

Note on this clonotype: Likely a read error: the CDR3 ends without its conserved phenylalanine or tryptophan. The chain is built from TRBV7-8 and TRBJ1-1; no clear D. CDR3 size: 13 residues. In germline, CDR1 is SGHVS, CDR2 FQNEAQ. The V end lost 2 bases, the J end lost 7 bases, and 11 bases lay between the germline ends. The CDR3, as DNA: TGTGCCAGCAGCTTATTGTTTTCCAATGAAGCTTTCTCT. It codes for CASSLLFSNEAFS.

This clonotype was found many times. V is TRBV4-1 and J is TRBJ2-7, with 9 bases matching TRBD2. V trimming: 1 base; J trimming: 0 bases; junction bases outside the gene matches: 1. The CDR3 sequence is 15 residues long. Germline-derived CDR1 and CDR2 are MGHRA and YSYEKL. The CDR3: CASSQGLAVSYEQYF. CDR3 coding DNA: TGCGCCAGCAGCCAAGGACTAGCGGTCTCCTACGAGCAGTACTTC.

Regarding this clonotype: As the CDR3 is not closed by the conserved phenylalanine or tryptophan, this likely results from a read error. This chain connects TRBV13 to TRBJ2-1, with TRBD2 identical over 7 bases. The CDR3 contains 16 residues. With 4 bases clipped from V and 0 bases from J, the junction kept 6 bases outside the gene matches. Germline CDR1 and CDR2: PRHDT and FYEKMQ (reference sequence). CDR3 nucleotides: TGTGCCAGCAGCTCTCTAGCGGATGGCTCCTACAATGAGCAGTTCCTC. Translated: CASSSLADGSYNEQFL.

This clonotype was counted many times. The genes are TRBV27 and TRBJ1-5; 7 bases fit TRBD1. This CDR3 has 17 residues. Germline CDR1 is MNHEY and CDR2 is SMNVEV (reference sequence). J gave up 1 base and V 1 base, and 7 bases lay outside the gene matches. In nucleotides, the CDR3 is TGTGCCAGCAGTTTATTTGCAGGGGGGGGGAGCAATCAGCCCCAGCATTTT. Translated: CASSLFAGGGSNQPQHF.

In this sample, this clonotype turned up many times. This chain links TRBV18 with TRBJ2-6; no firm D call. There are 15 residues in the CDR3. V was cut by 0 bases and J by 0 bases, with 3 bases left in between. Germline CDR1 reads KGHSH; CDR2 reads LQKENI. The CDR3 sequence: CASSPPISGANVLTF. CDR3 bases: TGTGCCAGCTCACCACCCATCTCTGGGGCCAACGTCCTGACTTTC.

This clonotype occurred a few times. This may be a read error: a much more frequent sequence differs by one nucleotide. The chain carries TRBV29-1 and TRBJ1-4, with TRBD1 identical over 9 bases. Per germline, CDR1 SQVTM and CDR2 ANQGSEA. The CDR3 consists of 15 residues. CDR3 DNA: TGCAGCGTTGAAGAACAGGGGGCAACTAATGAAAACCTGTTTTTT. Protein product: CSVEEQGATNENLFF.

As to this clonotype: A much larger clone lies a single base off, so this may be a read error. The J gene is TRBJ2-3, the V gene TRBV28, with D unclear. The CDR3 is 14 residues long. CDR1 and CDR2 from the germline V gene are MDHEN and SYDVKM. The ends were cut back, 5 bases at V and 6 bases at J, with 15 bases in the middle. CDR3 sequence reads: CASSPQRIGDTQYF. In DNA, the CDR3 is TGTGCCAGCAGTCCACAGAGGATTGGGGATACGCAGTATTTT.

This clonotype was observed many times. The rearrangement uses TRBV11-2 and TRBJ1-1, with D tentatively TRBD1 (5 bases). The CDR3 runs to 14 residues. V lost 1 base, J lost 11 bases, and 17 bases lay in between. Germline lookup yields CDR1 SGHAT and CDR2 FQNNGV. CDR3 DNA: TGTGCCAGCAGCTTAGTCGCTCAGGGAGGCTCGGCTTTCTTT. Its translation: CASSLVAQGGSAFF.

The table lists this clonotype with many counts. This rearrangement joins TRBV20-1 to TRBJ2-7, with D perhaps TRBD2 (5 bases). The CDR3 runs 16 residues. Trimming shortened V by 0 bases and J by 2 bases, and 17 bases separated the two germline ends. Germline values: CDR1 DFQATT, CDR2 SNEGSKA (reference sequence). CDR3 loop: CSARDSNLGVPYEQYF. In nucleotides, the CDR3 is TGCAGTGCTAGAGATTCGAATTTGGGAGTCCCCTACGAGCAGTACTTC.

This clonotype was observed many times. The chain recombines TRBV7-6 with TRBJ2-1; D unclear. Between the trimmed V and J ends, which lost 1 base and 5 bases, there was a span of 6 bases. This CDR3 is 13 amino acids long. Germline assignment: CDR1 SGHVS and CDR2 FNYEAQ. The CDR3, as DNA: TGTGCCAGCAGCTTAGGGCAGAACAATGAGCAGTTCTTC. Translating it yields CASSLGQNNEQFF.

This clonotype was recorded at least ten times. CDR3 in DNA: TGCAGTGCTAGTCCCCGGTCTAGCGGGAGTAGTGAGCAGTACTTC. Encoded protein: CSASPRSSGSSEQYF. The chain carries TRBV20-1 and TRBJ2-7; the match to TRBD2 covers 10 bases. Germline-derived CDR1 and CDR2 are DFQATT and SNEGSKA (reference sequence). CDR3 length equals 15 residues. Germline trimming cut 3 bases from V and 7 bases from J; bases unmatched to any gene: 12.

In its sample, this clonotype was seen a few times. The V call is TRBV24-1, the J call TRBJ2-1; D gene unclear. V was pared by 4 bases and J by 2 bases, with 8 bases between. The CDR3 loop spans 14 amino acids. Germline CDR1 KGHDR, CDR2 SFDVKD. The CDR3 reads CATSESRTYNEQFF. The CDR3 nucleotides read TGTGCCACCAGTGAATCGAGAACCTACAATGAGCAGTTCTTC.

As concerns this clonotype: Being one base from a much bigger clone, this may be a read error. Likely a read error: the CDR3 ends without its conserved phenylalanine or tryptophan. The chain joins TRBV12-3 or TRBV12-4 to TRBJ1-6; the D is unclear. The CDR3 covers 14 residues. V was cut by 6 bases and J by 7 bases, with 13 bases left in between. The CDR3 protein is CASRPGSGNSPLHS. The CDR3 DNA reads as TGTGCCAGCAGACCCGGCAGCGGAAATTCACCCCTCCACTCT.

This clonotype was recorded at least ten times. The J gene is TRBJ1-2, the V gene TRBV21-1; TRBD1 is taken as the D call from the table, unchecked against the DNA. TRBV21-1 is a documented pseudogene. The CDR3 is 16 amino acids. CDR3 bases: TGTGCCAGCAGCAAAGAGCTCCAGGCGCCGAACTATGGCTACACCTTC. It is translated as CASSKELQAPNYGYTF.

In the case of this clonotype: At one end, the junction sequence differs from germline, possibly due to a read error. The chain has TRBV7-9 and TRBJ2-2; D perhaps matches TRBD2 (6 bases). CDR3 length: 16 residues. Germline V gene data show CDR1 as SEHNR and CDR2 as FQNEAQ (reference sequence). The CDR3 nucleotides read TGTGCCGGCAGCTTAGAACTCGGGGTAGCGTCGGGGGAGTTGTTTTTT. It codes for CAGSLELGVASGELFF.

In its sample, this clonotype was seen many times. The V gene is TRBV20-1, the J gene TRBJ2-5, with 7 bases that match TRBD1. CDR1 is DFQATT and CDR2 is SNEGSKA in the germline V gene (reference sequence). With 0 bases clipped from V and 10 bases from J, the junction kept 20 bases outside the gene matches. This CDR3 is built from 17 residues. The CDR3 DNA follows: TGCAGTGCTAGAGAGGCCCTTGACAGGGATGGCCTTTTTGGCCAGTACTTC. It codes for CSAREALDRDGLFGQYF.